This TCR beta chain is drawn from a study of cytomegalovirus exposure and HLA in healthy donors. Study as a whole: In a previous analysis, 100 million to 140 million unique TCR beta sequences were found from some 200 million T cells.

General study points: Analyzed later, most CMV-associated TCR beta chains appeared HLA-restricted. It was only CMV serostatus that was available as immune exposure information. Links to common viral pathogens appeared, in a later analysis, for several of the most significant clusters.

As for this clone: Antigen: not known.

Researchers ran the PCR with 60 Vbeta and 13 Jbeta primers. Profiling relied on immunoSEQ multiplex PCR, and the TCRdb table lists in-frame clones only, not all of them. Of 110,000 or so clones in the sample, approximately 76% were seen once. The TCR comes from a man between 50 and 59 years old in good health and CMV-seropositive. The sequenced material came from PBMCs.

Written as DNA, the CDR3 is TGTGCCAGCAGTGGCCCGGGACAGGGTAATGAAAAACTGTTTTTT. Translating gives CASSGPGQGNEKLFF. The chain carries TRBV6-6 and TRBJ1-4, with TRBD1 matching 9 bases. CDR1 MNHNY and CDR2 SVGAGI come from the germline V gene (reference sequence). The CDR3 loop spans 15 amino acids. With 5 bases clipped from V and 4 bases from J, the junction kept 5 bases outside the gene matches.